The sequence of this T cell receptor (beta chain) was determined in a study of T cells in Graves' hyperthyroidism and ophthalmopathy. There were TCR beta CDR3 regions amplified from RNA transcripts. With the HTBI primer set, the TCR CDR3 went through a first round of RT-PCR. TCRdb reanalysed the multiplex PCR reads using MiXCR and keeps one entry per CDR3 protein. This repertoire shows under 600,000 distinct CDR3 sequences, approximately 15% found once; its top ten account for roughly 3%. This clonotype has at least ten counts. The CDR3 sequence is 12 residues long. The V end lost 3 bases, the J end lost 6 bases, and 6 bases lay between the germline ends. CDR1 is SNHLY, CDR2 FYNNEI, per germline.

The receptor was isolated from a woman in her 40s with Graves' ophthalmopathy. V usage is TRBV2 and J usage is TRBJ2-1, with D unclear. Specimen: blood. DNA for the CDR3: TGTGCCAGCAGTGAGGGGTTCAATGAGCAGTTCTTC. This sequence encodes CASSEGFNEQFF.